The entry below describes one T cell receptor (beta chain). The sample belongs to a study of T cell responses to AZD1222 COVID-19 vaccine. Trimming took 5 bases from V and 4 from J, leaving 3 bases between them. The CDR3 contains 11 residues. CDR1 and CDR2 (germline): MDHEN, SYDVKM. The repertoire was sequenced with immunoSEQ multiplex PCR; TCRdb's copy has only in-frame clones and lacks some. The repertoire holds some 86,000 clones, with about 91% as singletons. The gene calls are TRBV28 and TRBJ2-1; no clear D. The sequence came from an adult in good health. Source: peripheral blood, taken on day 0 of AZD1222 vaccination. The CDR3 here is CASSKYNEQFF. In nucleotides, the CDR3 is TGTGCCAGCAGTAAATACAATGAGCAGTTCTTC.